Listed here are 22 T cell receptor beta chains from one sample, sequenced in a study of CD8+CD57+ T cells in acquired aplastic anemia. Using genomic DNA as the template, TCR beta VDJ and CDR3 profiling was carried out. TCRdb reprocessed the reads via MiXCR and lists one record per CDR3 protein. The table records a few hundred thousand distinct CDR3 sequences, around 60% of them present only once. Sequencing was carried out using sorted CD4+, CD8+, or CD8+CD57+ T cells (not recorded which) from PBMCs. The receptors stem from a human donor with severe aplastic anemia or a healthy control (not recorded which).

The V call is TRBV5-1, the J call TRBJ2-5, with TRBD2 matching over 13 bases. V lost 2 bases and J lost 2; bases outside the gene matches: 6. The CDR3 extends over 17 amino acids. Germline-derived CDR1 and CDR2 are SGHRS and YFSETQ. CDR3: CASSFTSGGAYQETQYF. Here the CDR3 DNA reads TGCGCCAGCAGCTTCACTAGCGGGGGGGCATATCAAGAGACCCAGTACTTC. Looking up the rest from reference TRBV5-1 and TRBJ2-5 gives the full variable domain: KAGVTQTPRYLIKTRGQQVTLSCSPISGHRSVSWYQQTPGQGLQFLFEYFSETQRNKGNFPGRFSGRQFSNSRSEMNVSTLELGDSALYLCASSFTSGGAYQETQYFGPGTRLLVL.

This clonotype was seen many times. The CDR3 loop is CASSETGTSGGYTF. CDR3 nucleotide sequence: TGCGCCAGCAGCGAAACCGGGACATCAGGCGGCTACACCTTC. The rearrangement links TRBV5-1 to TRBJ1-2, with a weak D call TRBD1 (6 bases). Between the trimmed V and J ends, which lost 4 bases and 8 bases, there was a span of 18 bases. The CDR3 runs to 14 residues. CDR1 and CDR2 (germline): SGHRS, YFSETQ.

The CDR3 loop is CSASLAGGDDTQYF. DNA for the CDR3: TGCAGTGCTAGTCTAGCGGGGGGGGACGATACGCAGTATTTT. The rearrangement links TRBV20-1 to TRBJ2-3, with TRBD2 matching 12 bases. V dropped 3 bases and J dropped 6; count of bases not matched to a gene: 4. Germline loops: CDR1 DFQATT, CDR2 SNEGSKA (reference sequence). This CDR3 has 14 residues.

About this clonotype: One end of the junction fails to match germline, which may point to a read error. The rearrangement links TRBV14 to TRBJ2-7; 8 bases align to TRBD1. Per the germline V gene, CDR1 is SGHDN and CDR2 is FVKESK. This CDR3 contains 13 residues. CDR3 sequence reads: CASSLDGTGKQYF. DNA of the CDR3: TGCGCCAGCAGCTTGGACGGGACAGGAAAGCAGTACTTC.

This clonotype was counted many times. This chain uses TRBV5-1 with TRBJ1-4, with D maybe TRBD1 (6 bases). V was trimmed by 4 bases and J by 7 bases, leaving 11 bases between them. The germline V gene encodes CDR1 SGHRS and CDR2 YFSETQ. The CDR3 is 13 residues long. The CDR3, as DNA: TGCGCCAGCAGCCGGACAGTGTCTGAAAAACTGTTTTTT. Translated: CASSRTVSEKLFF. The entire variable domain, with the rest obtained from reference TRBV5-1 and TRBJ1-4, is as follows: KAGVTQTPRYLIKTRGQQVTLSCSPISGHRSVSWYQQTPGQGLQFLFEYFSETQRNKGNFPGRFSGRQFSNSRSEMNVSTLELGDSALYLCASSRTVSEKLFFGSGTQLSVL.

This clonotype was observed at least ten times. The junction does not match germline at one end; this may be a read error. The rearrangement joins TRBV3-1 to TRBJ2-1, with D perhaps TRBD1 (5 bases). The CDR3 totals 12 residues. Per germline, CDR1 LGHDT and CDR2 YNNKEL (reference sequence). CDR3 loop: CASSQGSAQGVF. The CDR3 DNA follows: TGTGCCAGCAGCCAAGGTTCCGCCCAAGGGGTCTTC.

As regards this clonotype: The junction departs from the called germline gene at one end, perhaps through a read error. This sequence joins TRBV5-1 and TRBJ2-3; 7 bases are shared with TRBD1. Per the germline V gene, CDR1 is SGHRS and CDR2 is YFSETQ. The CDR3 is made up of 13 amino acids. The CDR3 DNA is TGTGCCAGCAGCTTCAGGGGGTCAGATACGCAGTATTTT. Residues: CASSFRGSDTQYF.

The V gene is TRBV7-9, the J gene TRBJ1-6, with 7 bases identical to TRBD1. Per the germline V gene, CDR1 is SEHNR and CDR2 is FQNEAQ (reference sequence). V shed 3 bases and J 8 bases; nucleotides not matched to a gene: 4. The length of the CDR3 is 14 residues. CDR3 sequence reads: CASSLDRTDSPLHF. DNA for the CDR3: TGTGCCAGCAGCTTGGACAGGACAGATTCACCCCTCCACTTT.

This chain joins TRBV24-1 and TRBJ2-3, with 7 bases fitting TRBD1. The germline CDR1 and CDR2 sequences are KGHDR and SFDVKD. Trimming at V came to 4 bases and at J to 1 base, leaving 7 bases not matched to a gene. The CDR3 is 16 amino acids. The CDR3: CATSDYKDRGTDTQYF. The CDR3 nucleotides read TGTGCCACCAGTGACTATAAAGACAGGGGCACAGATACGCAGTATTTT.

This chain uses TRBV11-2 with TRBJ2-5; 10 bases are shared with TRBD2. CDR1 SGHAT and CDR2 FQNNGV come from the germline V gene. The CDR3 is 16 amino acids. Germline trimming cut 5 bases from V and 5 bases from J; bases unmatched to any gene: 11. CDR3 coding DNA: TGTGCCAGCAGCCAGGGGGCCAGCGGGGGGGCGGAGACCCAGTACTTC. It translates to CASSQGASGGAETQYF. The full variable domain, in which reference TRBV11-2 and TRBJ2-5 provide the parts outside the CDR3, is EAGVAQSPRYKIIEKRQSVAFWCNPISGHATLYWYQQILGQGPKLLIQFQNNGVVDDSQLPKDRFSAERLKGVDSTLKIQPAKLEDSAVYLCASSQGASGGAETQYFGPGTRLLVL.

Many counts were recorded for this clonotype. V is TRBV20-1 and J is TRBJ1-5, with a possible D match to TRBD1 (6 bases). CDR1 DFQATT and CDR2 SNEGSKA come from the germline V gene (reference sequence). The CDR3 spans 14 residues. The germline V and J ends were trimmed by 6 bases and 3 bases, with 15 bases remaining between them. The CDR3 sequence is CSARMGQHNQPQHF. The DNA for the CDR3 is TGCAGTGCACGTATGGGACAACACAATCAGCCCCAGCATTTT.

This clonotype was observed at least ten times. V usage is TRBV7-9 and J usage is TRBJ2-2; no firm D call. Per the germline V gene, CDR1 is SEHNR and CDR2 is FQNEAQ (reference sequence). Trimming took 3 bases from V and 7 from J, leaving 15 bases between them. This CDR3 spans 15 amino acids. CDR3 in DNA: TGTGCCAGCAGCTTGTACCGGGCCCTGGACGGGGAGCTGTTTTTT. Encoded protein: CASSLYRALDGELFF.

The chain links TRBV15 to TRBJ1-4; D is ambiguous. CDR1 LNHNV and CDR2 YYDKDF come from the germline V gene (reference sequence). V lost 5 bases and J lost 8, with 15 bases in between. The CDR3 extends over 14 amino acids. DNA for the CDR3: TGTGCCACCAGCTTGAACTTATTCAGCGAAAAACTGTTTTTT. Translation: CATSLNLFSEKLFF.

This sequence joins TRBV19 and TRBJ1-2; D ambiguous. V was clipped by 4 bases and J by 5 bases, with 23 bases between them. Germline V CDR1 and CDR2: LNHDA, SQIVND (reference sequence). This CDR3 spans 17 amino acids. In DNA, the CDR3 is TGTGCCAGTAGTACAGAGACAAGGGCCCAACCACGGTATGGCTACACCTTC. Protein: CASSTETRAQPRYGYTF.

The gene calls are TRBV20-1 and TRBJ2-3; D is possibly TRBD1 (6 bases). CDR3 size: 15 residues. Germline assignment: CDR1 DFQATT and CDR2 SNEGSKA (reference sequence). Trimming removed 5 bases from V and 1 base from J, with 16 bases in between. CDR3 region: CSAQGRVRGTDTQYF. The CDR3 coding sequence is TGCAGTGCTCAGGGGAGAGTTCGGGGCACAGATACGCAGTATTTT.

To note about this clonotype: This may arise from a read error, as a much more abundant clone is one base away. The chain recombines TRBV7-3 with TRBJ1-2; 8 nucleotides match TRBD1. This CDR3 has 13 residues. V lost 4 bases and J lost 4; bases outside the gene matches: 2. Germline V gives CDR1 SGHTA, CDR2 FQGTGA. The CDR3 reads CASSSTGVYGYTF. Here the CDR3 DNA reads TGTGCCAGCAGCTCGACAGGGGTCTATGGCTACACCTTC.

In this sample, this clonotype turned up many times. The J gene is TRBJ2-7, the V gene TRBV4-2; 9 nucleotides align to TRBD2. With 1 base clipped from V and 3 bases from J, the junction kept 16 bases outside the gene matches. Germline V gene sequence: CDR1 LGHNA, CDR2 YNFKEQ. The CDR3 is 19 amino acids. CDR3 nucleotides: TGTGCCAGCAGCCAAGGGGCAGCTAGCGGGGCCCTCGACATCTACGAGCAGTACTTC. It translates to CASSQGAASGALDIYEQYF.

This chain joins TRBV29-1 and TRBJ2-7; D remains ambiguous. Germline loops: CDR1 SQVTM, CDR2 ANQGSEA. The CDR3 has 12 residues. The CDR3 coding sequence is TGCAGTGCTAGAGATCCAGGACGCGAGCAGTACTTC. Translating it yields CSARDPGREQYF.

This chain connects TRBV2 to TRBJ1-6; D is undetermined. From germline, CDR1 is SNHLY and CDR2 FYNNEI. There are 12 residues in the CDR3. The V gene lost 8 bases and the J gene lost 4 bases, with 6 bases spanning the gap. The CDR3 loop reads CASQAYNSPLHF. The CDR3 DNA reads as TGTGCCAGCCAGGCTTATAATTCACCCCTCCACTTT.

This clonotype was recorded once. The J gene is TRBJ2-3, the V gene TRBV19, with TRBD2 as a possible D gene (6 bases). The V gene's germline CDR1 is LNHDA and CDR2 SQIVND (reference sequence). The CDR3 covers 14 residues. V was clipped by 1 base and J by 7 bases, with 12 bases between them. CDR3 coding DNA: TGTGCCAGTAGTATAGCGGGGGAATCTAATACGCAGTATTTT. The encoded protein is CASSIAGESNTQYF. The full variable domain, its missing parts supplied by reference TRBV19 and TRBJ2-3, is DGGITQSPKYLFRKEGQNVTLSCEQNLNHDAMYWYRQDPGQGLRLIYYSQIVNDFQKGDIAEGYSVSREKKESFPLTVTSAQKNPTAFYLCASSIAGESNTQYFGPGTRLTVL.

This clonotype was seen at least ten times. V is TRBV27 and J is TRBJ1-2; 8 positions match TRBD1. Germline values: CDR1 MNHEY, CDR2 SMNVEV (reference sequence). The CDR3 is 14 residues long. Germline trimming cut 5 bases from V and 4 bases from J; bases unmatched to any gene: 6. The DNA of the CDR3 is TGTGCCAGCAGTGTCACAGGGGGTACCTATGGCTACACCTTC. Encoded protein: CASSVTGGTYGYTF.

The gene calls are TRBV29-1 and TRBJ2-6; a possible D gene is TRBD2 (5 bases). Germline loops: CDR1 SQVTM, CDR2 ANQGSEA. This CDR3 is built from 15 residues. Trimming shortened V by 6 bases and J by 0 bases, and 12 bases separated the two germline ends. CDR3 sequence (DNA): TGCAGCGTGGGAGCCGTGGCCTCTGGGGCCAACGTCCTGACTTTC. Amino acid sequence: CSVGAVASGANVLTF.